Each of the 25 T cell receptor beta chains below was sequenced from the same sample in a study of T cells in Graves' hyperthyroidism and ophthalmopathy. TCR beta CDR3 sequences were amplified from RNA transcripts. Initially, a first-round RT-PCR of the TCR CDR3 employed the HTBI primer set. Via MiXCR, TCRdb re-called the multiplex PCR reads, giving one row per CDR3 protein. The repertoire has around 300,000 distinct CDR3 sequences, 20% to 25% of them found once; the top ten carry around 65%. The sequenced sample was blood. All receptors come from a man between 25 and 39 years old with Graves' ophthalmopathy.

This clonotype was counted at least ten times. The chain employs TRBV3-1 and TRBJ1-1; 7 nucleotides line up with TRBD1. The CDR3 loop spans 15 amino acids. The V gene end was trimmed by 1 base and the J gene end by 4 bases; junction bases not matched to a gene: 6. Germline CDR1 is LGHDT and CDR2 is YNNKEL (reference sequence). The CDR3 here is CASSQGQGLATEAFF. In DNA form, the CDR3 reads TGTGCCAGCAGCCAAGGACAGGGCCTTGCCACTGAAGCTTTCTTT.

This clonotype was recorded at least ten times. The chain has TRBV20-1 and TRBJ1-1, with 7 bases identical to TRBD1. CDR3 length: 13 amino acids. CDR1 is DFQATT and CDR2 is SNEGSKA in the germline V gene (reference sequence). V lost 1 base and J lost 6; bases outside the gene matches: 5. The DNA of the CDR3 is TGCAGTGCTAGAGGGACAGGCCCCGCTGAAGCTTTCTTT. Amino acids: CSARGTGPAEAFF.

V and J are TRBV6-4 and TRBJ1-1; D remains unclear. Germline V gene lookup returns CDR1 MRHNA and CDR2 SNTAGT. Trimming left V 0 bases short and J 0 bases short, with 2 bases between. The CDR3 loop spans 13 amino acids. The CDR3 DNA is TGTGCCAGCAGTGACTCCTTGAACACTGAAGCTTTCTTT. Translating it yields CASSDSLNTEAFF.

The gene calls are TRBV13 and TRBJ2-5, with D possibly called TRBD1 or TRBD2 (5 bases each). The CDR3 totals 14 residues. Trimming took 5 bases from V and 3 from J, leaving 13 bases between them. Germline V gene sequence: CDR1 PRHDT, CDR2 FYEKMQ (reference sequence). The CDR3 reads CASSREGRKETQYF. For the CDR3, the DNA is TGTGCCAGCAGCCGCGAGGGGCGGAAAGAGACCCAGTACTTC.

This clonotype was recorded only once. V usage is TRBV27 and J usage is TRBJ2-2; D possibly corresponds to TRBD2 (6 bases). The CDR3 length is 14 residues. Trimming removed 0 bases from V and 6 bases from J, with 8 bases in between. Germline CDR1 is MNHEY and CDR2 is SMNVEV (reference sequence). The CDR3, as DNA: TGTGCCAGCAGTTTATCGGGGGGTCCCGGGGAGCTGTTTTTT. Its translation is CASSLSGGPGELFF.

The CDR3 sequence is CASSLRQGTSGNYEQYF. The CDR3, as DNA: TGTGCCAGCAGTCTACGCCAGGGGACTAGCGGTAACTACGAGCAGTACTTC. The chain employs TRBV6-1 and TRBJ2-7, with 11 positions matching TRBD2. CDR1 is MNHNS, CDR2 SASEGT, per germline. The ends lost 5 bases at V and 3 bases at J; junction bases unmatched: 12. This CDR3 contains 17 residues.

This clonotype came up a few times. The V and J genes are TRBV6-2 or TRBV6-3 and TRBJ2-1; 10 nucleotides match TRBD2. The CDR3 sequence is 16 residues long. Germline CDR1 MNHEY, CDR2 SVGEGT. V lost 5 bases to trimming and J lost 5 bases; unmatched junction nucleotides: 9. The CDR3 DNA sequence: TGTGCCAGCAGTCACCTCGGGACTAGCGTCCACAATGAGCAGTTCTTC. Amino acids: CASSHLGTSVHNEQFF.

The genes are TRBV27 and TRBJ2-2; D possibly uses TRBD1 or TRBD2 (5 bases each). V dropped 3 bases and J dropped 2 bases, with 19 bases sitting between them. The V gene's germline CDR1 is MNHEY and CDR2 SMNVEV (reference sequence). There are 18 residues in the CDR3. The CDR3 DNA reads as TGTGCCAGCAGTTTCCGCCAATCCGGGACCTACAACACCGGGGAGCTGTTTTTT. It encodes CASSFRQSGTYNTGELFF.

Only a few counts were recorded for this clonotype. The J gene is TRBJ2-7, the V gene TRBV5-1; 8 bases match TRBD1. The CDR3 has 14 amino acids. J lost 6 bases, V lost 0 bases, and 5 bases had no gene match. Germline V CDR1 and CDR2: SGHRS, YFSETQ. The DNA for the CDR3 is TGCGCCAGCAGCTTGGGTAGGCAGGGGGCCGAGCAGTACTTC. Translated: CASSLGRQGAEQYF.

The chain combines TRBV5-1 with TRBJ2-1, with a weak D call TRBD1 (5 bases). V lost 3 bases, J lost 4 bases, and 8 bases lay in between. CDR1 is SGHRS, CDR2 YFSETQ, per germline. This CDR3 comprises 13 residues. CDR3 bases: TGCGCCAGCAGCTCAAGGGGTTACAATGAGCAGTTCTTC. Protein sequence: CASSSRGYNEQFF.

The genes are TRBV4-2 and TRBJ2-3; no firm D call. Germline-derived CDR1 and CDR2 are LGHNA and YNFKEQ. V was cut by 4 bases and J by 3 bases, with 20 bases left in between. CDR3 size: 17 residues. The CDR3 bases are TGTGCCAGCAGCCGGAGAACTACGACTGGCCTGACAGATACGCAGTATTTT. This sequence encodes CASSRRTTTGLTDTQYF.

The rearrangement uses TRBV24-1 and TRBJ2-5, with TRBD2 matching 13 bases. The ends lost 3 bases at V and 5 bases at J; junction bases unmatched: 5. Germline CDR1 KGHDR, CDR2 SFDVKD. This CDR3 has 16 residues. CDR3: CATSDQRTSGSETQYF. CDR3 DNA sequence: TGTGCCACCAGTGATCAACGGACTAGCGGGAGTGAGACCCAGTACTTC.

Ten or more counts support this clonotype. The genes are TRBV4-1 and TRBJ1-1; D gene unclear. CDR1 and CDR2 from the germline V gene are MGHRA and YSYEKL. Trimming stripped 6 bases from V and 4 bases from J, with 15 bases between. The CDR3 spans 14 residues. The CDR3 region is CASSSTRSGTEAFF. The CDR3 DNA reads TGCGCCAGCAGTTCAACTAGAAGTGGCACTGAAGCTTTCTTT.

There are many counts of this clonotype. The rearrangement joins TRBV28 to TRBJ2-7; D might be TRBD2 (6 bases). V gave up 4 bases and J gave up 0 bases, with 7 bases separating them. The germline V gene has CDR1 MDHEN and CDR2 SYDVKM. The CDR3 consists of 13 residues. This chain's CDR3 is CASSSGVSYEQYF. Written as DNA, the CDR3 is TGTGCCAGCAGTTCGGGGGTCTCCTACGAGCAGTACTTC. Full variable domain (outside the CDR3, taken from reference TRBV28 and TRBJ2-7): DVKVTQSSRYLVKRTGEKVFLECVQDMDHENMFWYRQDPGLGLRLIYFSYDVKMKEKGDIPEGYSVSREKKERFSLILESASTNQTSMYLCASSSGVSYEQYFGPGTRLTVT.

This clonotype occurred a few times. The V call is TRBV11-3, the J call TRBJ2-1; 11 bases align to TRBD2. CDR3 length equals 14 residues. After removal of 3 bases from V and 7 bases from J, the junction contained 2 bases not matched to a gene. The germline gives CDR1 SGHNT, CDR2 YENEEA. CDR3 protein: CASSFLAGGNEQFF. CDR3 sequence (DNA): TGTGCCAGCAGCTTTCTAGCGGGAGGTAATGAGCAGTTCTTC.

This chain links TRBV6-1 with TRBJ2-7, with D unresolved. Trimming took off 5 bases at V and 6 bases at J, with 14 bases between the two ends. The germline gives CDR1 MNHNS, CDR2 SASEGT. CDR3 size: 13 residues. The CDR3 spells CASSYVRQSEQYF. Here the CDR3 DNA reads TGTGCCAGCAGTTATGTCCGGCAGAGCGAGCAGTACTTC.

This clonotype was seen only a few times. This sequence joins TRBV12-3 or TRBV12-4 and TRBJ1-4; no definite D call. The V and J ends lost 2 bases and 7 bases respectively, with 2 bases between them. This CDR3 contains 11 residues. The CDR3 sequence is CASSLIEKLFF. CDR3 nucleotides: TGTGCCAGCAGTTTAATTGAAAAACTGTTTTTT.

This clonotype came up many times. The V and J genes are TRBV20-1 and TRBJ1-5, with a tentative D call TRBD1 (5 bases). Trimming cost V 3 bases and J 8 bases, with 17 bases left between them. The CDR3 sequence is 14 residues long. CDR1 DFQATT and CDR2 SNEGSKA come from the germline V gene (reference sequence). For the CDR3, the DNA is TGCAGTGCTAGTGAGACAGACATTTTCAAGCCCCAGCATTTT. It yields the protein CSASETDIFKPQHF.

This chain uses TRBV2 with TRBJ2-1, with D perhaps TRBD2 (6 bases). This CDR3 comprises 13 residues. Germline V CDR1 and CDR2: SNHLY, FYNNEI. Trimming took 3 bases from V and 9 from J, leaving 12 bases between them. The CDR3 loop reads CASSEGVGGEQFF. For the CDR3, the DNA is TGTGCCAGCAGTGAGGGGGTGGGGGGTGAGCAGTTCTTC.

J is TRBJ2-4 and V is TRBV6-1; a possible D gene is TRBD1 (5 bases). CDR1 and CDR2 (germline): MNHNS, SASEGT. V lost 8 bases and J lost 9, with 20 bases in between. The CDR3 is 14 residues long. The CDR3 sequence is CASSRLGRECIQYF. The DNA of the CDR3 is TGTGCCAGCTCGAGGTTGGGCAGGGAATGCATTCAGTACTTC.

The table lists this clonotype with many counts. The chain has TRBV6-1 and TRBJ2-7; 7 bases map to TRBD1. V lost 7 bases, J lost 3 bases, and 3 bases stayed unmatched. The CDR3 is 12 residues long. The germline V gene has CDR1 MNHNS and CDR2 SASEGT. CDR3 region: CASTGQSYEQYF. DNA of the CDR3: TGTGCCAGCACGGGACAGAGCTACGAGCAGTACTTC.

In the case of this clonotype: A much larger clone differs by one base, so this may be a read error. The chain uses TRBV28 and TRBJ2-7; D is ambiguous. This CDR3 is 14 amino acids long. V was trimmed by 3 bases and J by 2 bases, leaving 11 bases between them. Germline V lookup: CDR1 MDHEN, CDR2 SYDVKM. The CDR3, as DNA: TGTGCCAGCAGTTTCGGTGCTCAACCCTACGAGCAGTACTTC. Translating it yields CASSFGAQPYEQYF.

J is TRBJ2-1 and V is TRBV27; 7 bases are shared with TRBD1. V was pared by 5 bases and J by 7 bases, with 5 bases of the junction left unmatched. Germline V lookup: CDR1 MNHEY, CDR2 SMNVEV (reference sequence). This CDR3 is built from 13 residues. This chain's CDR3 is CASSADRLNEQFF. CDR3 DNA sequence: TGTGCCAGCAGTGCGGACAGGTTAAATGAGCAGTTCTTC.

The CDR3 loop reads CASSFGQGGANEKLFF. Here the CDR3 DNA reads TGTGCCAGCAGTTTTGGGCAGGGGGGGGCTAATGAAAAACTGTTTTTT. The rearrangement joins TRBV28 to TRBJ1-4; 7 bases are a match to TRBD1. The CDR3 length is 16 residues. The junction had 7 bases not matched to a gene; V was cut back by 3 bases and J by 3 bases. The V gene's germline CDR1 is MDHEN and CDR2 SYDVKM. Full variable domain (outside the CDR3, taken from reference TRBV28 and TRBJ1-4): DVKVTQSSRYLVKRTGEKVFLECVQDMDHENMFWYRQDPGLGLRLIYFSYDVKMKEKGDIPEGYSVSREKKERFSLILESASTNQTSMYLCASSFGQGGANEKLFFGSGTQLSVL.

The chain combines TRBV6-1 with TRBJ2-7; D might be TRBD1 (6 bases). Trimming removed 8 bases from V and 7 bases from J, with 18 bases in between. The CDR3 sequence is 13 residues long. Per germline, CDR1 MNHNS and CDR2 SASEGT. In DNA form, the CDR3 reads TGTGCCAGCCGGGACACCGCCTTGGGGGAGCAGTACTTC. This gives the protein CASRDTALGEQYF.